Presented here are 14 T cell receptor beta chains from one specimen sequenced in a study of T cell repertoires in cytomegalovirus infection. TCRdb redid the calling of the reads with MiXCR, one entry per CDR3 protein. The data show 600,000 to 800,000 distinct CDR3 sequences, 20% to 30% seen once. Material for sequencing was CD8+ T cells from PBMCs. The receptors were gathered from a human donor in good health (CMV status not recorded). Some clones in this sample may be carry-over from other donors' samples.

Remarks on this clonotype: One junction end disagrees with the germline gene, perhaps due to a read error. The rearrangement joins TRBV20-1 to TRBJ1-2, with a possible D match to TRBD1 (5 bases). Germline V gives CDR1 DFQATT, CDR2 SNEGSKA (reference sequence). The CDR3 is made up of 13 amino acids. The CDR3 sequence is CSTREGEGYGYTF. The CDR3 DNA follows: TGCAGTACTAGAGAAGGGGAGGGCTATGGCTACACCTTC.

A few counts support this clonotype. The CDR3 DNA reads TGTGCCATCAGGGTTGGACGGACGGGCGGGGAGCTGTTTTTT. It is translated as CAIRVGRTGGELFF. The gene calls are TRBV10-3 and TRBJ2-2; no definite D call. Trimming stripped 6 bases from V and 7 bases from J, with 15 bases between. This CDR3 has 14 residues. The germline gives CDR1 ENHRY, CDR2 SYGVKD.

The CDR3 is CASSSRTIEYNEQFF. CDR3 bases: TGTGCCAGTAGTAGTCGGACTATAGAGTACAATGAGCAGTTCTTC. This chain joins TRBV19 and TRBJ2-1; D is perhaps TRBD2 (6 bases). V lost 4 bases, J lost 4 bases, and 14 bases lay in between. The CDR3 has 15 amino acids. The germline gives CDR1 LNHDA, CDR2 SQIVND (reference sequence).

In this sample, this clonotype turned up a few times. J is TRBJ1-5 and V is TRBV19; D gene uncertain. Germline CDR1 and CDR2: LNHDA and SQIVND (reference sequence). This CDR3 spans 15 amino acids. Trimming cost V 7 bases and J 0 bases, with 13 bases left between them. As DNA, the CDR3 is TGTGCCAGTACCTCGATGTTGACTAGCAATCAGCCCCAGCATTTT. Translation gives CASTSMLTSNQPQHF.

This clonotype appeared a few times. The chain recombines TRBV6-6 with TRBJ2-7; D unclear. The CDR3 is 17 amino acids. Germline loops: CDR1 MNHNY, CDR2 SVGAGI (reference sequence). Trimming cost V 0 bases and J 0 bases, with 15 bases left between them. DNA of the CDR3: TGTGCCAGCAGTTACTCAATGGAACAAAAGAGCTCCTACGAGCAGTACTTC. Translated: CASSYSMEQKSSYEQYF.

This clonotype occurred a few times. This chain links TRBV7-9 with TRBJ2-5; 11 bases agree with TRBD2. The CDR3 spans 16 residues. CDR1 is SEHNR and CDR2 is FQNEAQ in the germline V gene (reference sequence). After removal of 3 bases from V and 3 bases from J, the junction contained 6 bases not matched to a gene. DNA for the CDR3: TGTGCCAGCAGCTTCCGGCTAGCGGGGGGCGAAGAGACCCAGTACTTC. This translates into CASSFRLAGGEETQYF.

The table lists this clonotype with many counts. The rearrangement links TRBV27 to TRBJ1-2; 8 bases match TRBD1. The junction had 14 bases not matched to a gene; V was cut back by 0 bases and J by 5 bases. CDR3 length: 18 amino acids. In germline, CDR1 is MNHEY, CDR2 SMNVEV (reference sequence). The CDR3 coding sequence is TGTGCCAGCAGTTTATCCGGAATGGTTCCGGACAGGGAGTATGGCTACACCTTC. Its translation: CASSLSGMVPDREYGYTF.

Details on this clonotype: A read error may be the cause here, since a much bigger clone is one base away. The chain recombines TRBV6-4 with TRBJ1-6; no reliable D call. Per germline, CDR1 MRHNA and CDR2 SNTAGT. CDR3 length equals 15 residues. The CDR3 DNA reads as TGTGCCAACAGTCCAACGTCCGAGGTTAATTCACCCCTCCACTTT. Protein: CANSPTSEVNSPLHF.

With respect to this clonotype: One end of the junction does not line up with germline, which may come from a read error. The CDR3 loop reads CVSSRNTEAFF. In DNA form, the CDR3 reads TGTGTCAGCAGCCGGAACACTGAAGCTTTCTTT. The chain has TRBV11-1 and TRBJ1-1; D is unresolved. Germline V gives CDR1 SGHAT, CDR2 FQDESV (reference sequence). CDR3 size: 11 residues.

This clonotype appeared a few times. V usage is TRBV12-3 or TRBV12-4 and J usage is TRBJ2-7, with 10 bases aligning to TRBD1. This CDR3 comprises 13 residues. V lost 3 bases, J lost 6 bases, and 2 bases stayed unmatched. CDR3 nucleotide sequence: TGTGCCAGCAGTTTTGGGACAGGGGCCGAGCAGTACGTC. Residues: CASSFGTGAEQYV.

This clonotype came up a few times. This chain links TRBV20-1 with TRBJ1-1; 9 nucleotides agree with TRBD1. CDR3 length equals 16 residues. Germline trimming cut 0 bases from V and 6 bases from J; bases unmatched to any gene: 11. Germline CDR1 DFQATT, CDR2 SNEGSKA (reference sequence). The CDR3 nucleotides are TGCAGTGCTAGAGAAAAACAGGGGGCGCCAGGTTCTGAAGCTTTCTTT. The encoded protein is CSAREKQGAPGSEAFF.

This clonotype came up many times. The chain joins TRBV4-3 to TRBJ2-1; D is perhaps TRBD2 (5 bases). The germline gives CDR1 LGHNA, CDR2 YSLEER. V lost 4 bases and J 8 bases, leaving 12 bases between the germline ends. The CDR3 runs 13 residues. The CDR3 reads CASSPPGLDEQFF. In DNA form, the CDR3 reads TGCGCCAGCAGCCCCCCCGGACTCGATGAGCAGTTCTTC.

The table lists this clonotype with a few counts. The V and J genes are TRBV7-6 and TRBJ2-2; the D gene could be TRBD1 or TRBD2 (5 bases each). The V gene's germline CDR1 is SGHVS and CDR2 FNYEAQ. Trimming took off 2 bases at V and 4 bases at J, with 11 bases between the two ends. The CDR3 loop spans 15 amino acids. The CDR3 DNA reads as TGTGCCAGCAGCTTACTTGGGGGTGCCACCGGGGAGCTGTTTTTT. Protein: CASSLLGGATGELFF.

This clonotype was seen many times. The chain recombines TRBV28 with TRBJ1-5, with D possibly being TRBD1 (6 bases). Germline assignment: CDR1 MDHEN and CDR2 SYDVKM. CDR3 length: 16 amino acids. V shed 6 bases and J shed 1 base, with 16 bases lying between them. CDR3 sequence: CASRALGAVSNQPQHF. In DNA form, the CDR3 reads TGTGCCAGCAGGGCCCTGGGGGCGGTGAGCAATCAGCCCCAGCATTTT.